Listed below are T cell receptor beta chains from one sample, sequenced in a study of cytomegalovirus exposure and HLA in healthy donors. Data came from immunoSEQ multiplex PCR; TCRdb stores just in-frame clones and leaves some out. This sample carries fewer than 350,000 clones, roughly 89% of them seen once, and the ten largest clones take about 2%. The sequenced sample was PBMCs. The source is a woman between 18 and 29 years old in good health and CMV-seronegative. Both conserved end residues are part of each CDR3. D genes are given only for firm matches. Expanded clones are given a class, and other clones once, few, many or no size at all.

TGTGCCAGCTCACCGGCCGGGAGCACGAGAACCTACGAGCAGTACTTC | CASSPAGSTRTYEQYF | NA | TRBV18 | NA | TRBJ2-7
TGTGCCAGTAGTATAGCAGGGGTAGAGAATTCACCCCTCCACTTT | CASSIAGVENSPLHF | NA | TRBV19 | NA | TRBJ1-6
TGTGCCAGCAGCCCCTCGGGGTCTACCATGAACACTGAAGCTTTCTTT | CASSPSGSTMNTEAFF | once | TRBV9 | NA | TRBJ1-1
TGTGCCAGCAGTTACGGCCTGCGGGCTTTCTTT | CASSYGLRAFF | NA | TRBV6-1 | NA | TRBJ1-1
TGTGCCAGCAGTGAAGCTAGGACTAGCGGCACAGATACGCAGTATTTT | CASSEARTSGTDTQYF | NA | TRBV6-1 | TRBD2 | TRBJ2-3
TGTGCCAGTAGTGTACCGGGACAGCCGAGTTCACCCCTCCACTTT | CASSVPGQPSSPLHF | NA | TRBV19 | TRBD1 | TRBJ1-6
TGTGCCTCCAAGGCGGGGGGGCCGGGAGATACGCAGTATTTT | CASKAGGPGDTQYF | NA | TRBV6-1 | TRBD2 | TRBJ2-3
TGTGCCAGCAGCAAAGGAGAGAAGCGGGGGGCCTACGAGCAGTACTTC | CASSKGEKRGAYEQYF | NA | TRBV21-1 | NA | TRBJ2-7
TGCGCCAGCAGCGTACCGGGACAGGTATACACTGAAGCTTTCTTT | CASSVPGQVYTEAFF | once | TRBV5-1 | TRBD1 | TRBJ1-1
TGCAGCGCTGGACTCGTCAATCAGCCCCAGCATTTT | CSAGLVNQPQHF | once | TRBV29-1 | NA | TRBJ1-5
TGCGCCAGCAGCCAAGAATTCACAGGAAACTATGGCTACACCTTC | CASSQEFTGNYGYTF | NA | TRBV4-1 | NA | TRBJ1-2
TGTGCCAGCAGCTTACCGATAGACACCGCTAACTATGGCTACACCTTC | CASSLPIDTANYGYTF | NA | TRBV7-9 | NA | TRBJ1-2
TGTGCCAGCAGTTCACCGGACAGGGTCGAAGAGCAGTACTTC | CASSSPDRVEEQYF | once | TRBV6-6 | TRBD1 | TRBJ2-7
TGTGCCAGCAGTGAAGGGGACAGGGGCTATGAAGCTTTCTTT | CASSEGDRGYEAFF | NA | TRBV2 | TRBD1 | TRBJ1-1
TGTGCCAGCAGCTTAGTGGCTCAGGGAAACATTCAGTACTTC | CASSLVAQGNIQYF | NA | TRBV7-9 | NA | TRBJ2-4
TGTGCCAGTAGTATAGGACTAGACTCCTACAATGAGCAGTTCTTC | CASSIGLDSYNEQFF | NA | TRBV19 | NA | TRBJ2-1
TGTGCCTGGAGTGCAGGGGCTTTGGGCTCCTACAATGAGCAGTTCTTC | CAWSAGALGSYNEQFF | NA | TRBV30 | NA | TRBJ2-1
TGTGCCAGCACCCGAGGAGGGTACCAAACTGGAAACACCATATATTTT | CASTRGGYQTGNTIYF | NA | TRBV2 | NA | TRBJ1-3
TGCGCCAGCAGGACGGGAGGAAACACCATATATTTT | CASRTGGNTIYF | NA | TRBV10-2 | NA | TRBJ1-3
TGTGCCAGCAGCTTAGGGGCAGGAGGTCGCCCGTCGAACACCGGGGAGCTGTTTTTT | CASSLGAGGRPSNTGELFF | NA | TRBV7-9 | NA | TRBJ2-2
TGCAGTGCTAGGACACCAGAAGCTTTCTTT | CSARTPEAFF | NA | TRBV20-1 | NA | TRBJ1-1
TGCGCCAGCAGCGCGACCGGGGGTTCCGGAGCTTTCTTT | CASSATGGSGAFF | NA | TRBV5-1 | NA | TRBJ1-1
TGTGCCAGCAGCCAAGACGACAGAGTCAACGAGCAGTACTTC | CASSQDDRVNEQYF | NA | TRBV4-2 | NA | TRBJ2-7
TGCAGCTTCCAGACAGGGGGCCCCTATGGCTACACCTTC | CSFQTGGPYGYTF | NA | TRBV29-1 | TRBD1 | TRBJ1-2
TGTGCCAGCAGCTTTTTAGCGGGGGAGCAGTTCTTC | CASSFLAGEQFF | NA | TRBV13 | TRBD2 | TRBJ2-1
TGTGCCTGGAGTCTGGGACAGGGCTCTGAAAAACTGTTTTTT | CAWSLGQGSEKLFF | NA | TRBV30 | TRBD1 | TRBJ1-4
TGTGCCAGCAGCTTCGGACAGGGCGGGGACGAGGTGCAGTTCTTC | CASSFGQGGDEVQFF | NA | TRBV7-6 | TRBD1 | TRBJ2-1
TGTGCCAGCTCCCACCTTGGGGAGAGGTTGGAATTCGAGACCCAGTACTTC | CASSHLGERLEFETQYF | once | TRBV9 | NA | TRBJ2-5
TGTGCCAGCAGCTTTTCCTTAACACTGAACACTGAAGCTTTCTTT | CASSFSLTLNTEAFF | NA | TRBV5-8 | NA | TRBJ1-1
TGCGCCAGCAGCCAAAGTACGGAAATCTTGGTAAATTGGGGCAGCCTGCGGGGCTACACCTTC | CASSQSTEILVNWGSLRGYTF | once | TRBV4-1 | NA | TRBJ1-2
TGTGCCAGCAGTGGCGGGGCGGTAGATACGCAGTATTTT | CASSGGAVDTQYF | NA | TRBV25-1 | NA | TRBJ2-3
TGTGCCTCTCAAGGACAGGGAGAAACTGAAGCTTTCTTT | CASQGQGETEAFF | NA | TRBV6-5 | TRBD1 | TRBJ1-1
TGTGCCAGCAGTACCGAGGGTGGGGGGGCGGGTGAGCAGTTCTTC | CASSTEGGGAGEQFF | NA | TRBV5-4 | NA | TRBJ2-1
TGTGCCAGCAGCGGGGGGGCTTTAACCGGGGAGCTGTTTTTT | CASSGGALTGELFF | NA | TRBV13 | NA | TRBJ2-2
TGTGCCAGCACGGAGCGGGGCTCCTACGAGCAGTACTTC | CASTERGSYEQYF | once | TRBV5-4 | TRBD2 | TRBJ2-7
TGTGCCAGCAGCTTAGGCAGGGAGGGTGGCTACACCTTC | CASSLGREGGYTF | NA | TRBV7-9 | NA | TRBJ1-2
TGTGCCTGGAGTCGTAGTCGGGGTGGCAATCAGCCCCAGCATTTT | CAWSRSRGGNQPQHF | NA | TRBV30 | NA | TRBJ1-5
TGTGCCAGCAGCCACGGGCAGGGCACCTACGAGCAGTACTTC | CASSHGQGTYEQYF | NA | TRBV14 | NA | TRBJ2-7
TGCAGCGTTGAAGGGTTCCAGGGGTCTGTCGAGACCCAGTACTTC | CSVEGFQGSVETQYF | NA | TRBV29-1 | NA | TRBJ2-5
TGTGCCAGCAGCCAACGGGGGGGCCTAAATACGCAGTATTTT | CASSQRGGLNTQYF | NA | TRBV14 | TRBD2 | TRBJ2-3
TGTGCCAGCAGCCAAGATGGGGACAGGGGTTTACGGGGAAACACCATATATTTT | CASSQDGDRGLRGNTIYF | NA | TRBV4-2 | TRBD1 | TRBJ1-3
TGTGCCAGCAGTTTCACAGGGGGCGAAGCTTTCTTT | CASSFTGGEAFF | NA | TRBV7-9 | TRBD1 | TRBJ1-1
TGTGCCAGCAGTCATGGGGGGGACAGGAATTACGAGCAGTACTTC | CASSHGGDRNYEQYF | NA | TRBV27 | NA | TRBJ2-7
TGTGCCAGCAGTGAATTGGGGGCTAAATCCACCGAGCAGTACTTC | CASSELGAKSTEQYF | NA | TRBV6-1 | NA | TRBJ2-7
TGTGCCAGCAGCCACCCTCGTGGGGGGACAGTATCCTACGAGCAGTACTTC | CASSHPRGGTVSYEQYF | NA | TRBV9 | NA | TRBJ2-7
TGTGCCAGCAGCACCGGGACAGAGAAGTACTTC | CASSTGTEKYF | NA | TRBV9 | TRBD1 | TRBJ2-5
TGTGCCAGCAGCTCAACCGAGGGCGGGGGGGCCAATGAGCAGTTCTTC | CASSSTEGGGANEQFF | NA | TRBV7-3 | TRBD2 | TRBJ2-1
TGTGCCAGCAGTGAAGCGCAGCGGGGGTTTTACGAGCAGTACTTC | CASSEAQRGFYEQYF | few | TRBV6-1 | TRBD2 | TRBJ2-7
TGTGCCTGGACTCCGGGGATCGGCACCGGGGAGCTGTTTTTT | CAWTPGIGTGELFF | NA | TRBV30 | NA | TRBJ2-2
TGTGCCAGCAGCCGGGGAGGGAAGGGCACAGATACGCAGTATTTT | CASSRGGKGTDTQYF | NA | TRBV6-5 | TRBD2 | TRBJ2-3
TGTGCCAGCAGGAGGCAGGGAACCACCTACGAGCAGTACTTC | CASRRQGTTYEQYF | NA | TRBV2 | NA | TRBJ2-7
TGTGCCAGCAGCGTAGATAGGGGGCGCATAAGTACCTATGGCTACACCTTC | CASSVDRGRISTYGYTF | once | TRBV9 | TRBD1 | TRBJ1-2
TGTGCCAGCAGCGTCACTAGCGGAAGCACAGATACGCAGTATTTT | CASSVTSGSTDTQYF | NA | TRBV9 | TRBD2 | TRBJ2-3
TGTGCCAGCAGCCCAGGTGGAAACACTGAAGCTTTCTTT | CASSPGGNTEAFF | NA | TRBV4-2 | NA | TRBJ1-1
TGTGCCAGCCGCCGGGGATCAAGCACAGATACGCAGTATTTT | CASRRGSSTDTQYF | NA | TRBV27 | NA | TRBJ2-3